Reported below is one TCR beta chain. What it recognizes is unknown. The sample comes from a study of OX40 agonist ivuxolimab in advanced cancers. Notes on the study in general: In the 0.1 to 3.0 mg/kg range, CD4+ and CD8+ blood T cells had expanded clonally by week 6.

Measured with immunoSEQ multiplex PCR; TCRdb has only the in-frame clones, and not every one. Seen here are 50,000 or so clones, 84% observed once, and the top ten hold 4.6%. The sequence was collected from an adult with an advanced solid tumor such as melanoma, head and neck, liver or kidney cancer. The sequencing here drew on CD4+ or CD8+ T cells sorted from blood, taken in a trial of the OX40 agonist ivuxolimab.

CDR3 coding DNA: TGCGCCAGCAGTGATCGGTCTAGCAATCAGCCCCAGCATTTT. Encoded protein: CASSDRSSNQPQHF. The V call is TRBV10-2, the J call TRBJ1-5, with D unclear. This CDR3 has 14 amino acids. In germline, CDR1 is WSHSY, CDR2 SAAADI. V was pared by 3 bases and J by 0 bases, with 6 bases between.